Following are 27 T cell receptor beta chains from one sample sequenced in a study of Ad26.COV2.S vaccination and SARS-CoV-2 variants. Described treatment: 15 to 20 received Ad26.COV2.S at low or high dose, single or two shots; about 5 received placebo; per-sample allocation not given. On day 63 after the first injection, vaccine and placebo recipients gave samples. Produced via immunoSEQ multiplex PCR; TCRdb's table is partial and in-frame only. The repertoire consists of some 500,000 clones, with about 88% occurring once and the leading ten covering 2% to 3%. The specimen was peripheral blood, collected in a trial of Ad26.COV2.S vaccine versus placebo. All receptors derive from a person aged 18-65 years who received the Ad26.COV2.S COVID-19 vaccine or a placebo.

The J gene is TRBJ2-2, the V gene TRBV19, with 7 bases aligning to TRBD1. The CDR3 totals 14 residues. The junction had 11 bases not matched to a gene; V was cut back by 9 bases and J by 7 bases. Looked up from germline, CDR1 is LNHDA and CDR2 is SQIVND (reference sequence). DNA for the CDR3: TGTGCCAGCACGACGCAGGGGGATGGCGGGGAGCTGTTTTTT. It specifies CASTTQGDGGELFF.

This sequence joins TRBV11-2 and TRBJ2-1; D unclear. The V and J ends lost 1 base and 9 bases respectively, with 13 bases between them. Germline loops: CDR1 SGHAT, CDR2 FQNNGV. The CDR3 runs 14 residues. CDR3 residues: CASSLVLGLGEQFF. In nucleotides, the CDR3 is TGTGCCAGCAGCTTAGTATTGGGTTTGGGTGAGCAGTTCTTC.

The rearrangement uses TRBV19 and TRBJ2-1; 9 bases line up with TRBD2. Germline CDR1 reads LNHDA; CDR2 reads SQIVND (reference sequence). Trimming took 3 bases from V and 9 from J; bases not matched to a gene: 9. This CDR3 is built from 15 residues. The CDR3 bases are TGTGCCAGTAGTATCTGGGCGGGAGGGCCCGGTGAGCAGTTCTTC. This encodes CASSIWAGGPGEQFF.

V is TRBV2 and J is TRBJ1-1; no clear D. Germline CDR1 reads SNHLY; CDR2 reads FYNNEI. Trimming cost V 7 bases and J 0 bases, with 9 bases left between them. The CDR3 spans 13 residues. CDR3 amino acids: CASTASLNTEAFF. The DNA for the CDR3 is TGTGCCAGCACGGCCAGCTTGAACACTGAAGCTTTCTTT.

The chain carries TRBV4-3 and TRBJ1-2; 10 bases map to TRBD1. The CDR3 loop spans 15 amino acids. From germline, CDR1 is LGHNA and CDR2 YSLEER. V trimming: 4 bases; J trimming: 4 bases; junction bases outside the gene matches: 6. CDR3 region: CASSLFGQGGYGYTF. The CDR3 DNA sequence: TGCGCCAGCAGCCTGTTCGGACAGGGGGGCTATGGCTACACCTTC.

This clone has just one count. Other DNA sequences in the same sample also yield this CDR3. V is TRBV7-2 and J is TRBJ2-7; D unresolved. CDR1 is SGHTA and CDR2 is FQGNSA in the germline V gene. This CDR3 region has 14 residues. The V end lost 2 bases, the J end lost 0 bases, and 8 bases lay between the germline ends. Here the CDR3 reads CASSLYRSSYEQYF. The CDR3 DNA reads as TGTGCCAGCAGCTTATACAGATCCTCCTACGAGCAGTACTTC. Using reference TRBV7-2 and TRBJ2-7 for the parts outside the CDR3, the full variable domain is GAGVSQSPSNKVTEKGKDVELRCDPISGHTALYWYRQSLGQGLEFLIYFQGNSAPDKSGLPSDRFSAERTGGSVSTLTIQRTQQEDSAVYLCASSLYRSSYEQYFGPGTRLTVT.

CDR3 amino acids: CASSAHRGPNTEAFF. The CDR3 DNA reads TGTGCCAGCAGCGCGCACAGGGGACCGAACACTGAAGCTTTCTTT. The genes are TRBV7-9 and TRBJ1-1; TRBD1 matches at 7 bases. Unmatched junction bases numbered 7, after V lost 5 bases and J lost 1 base. CDR3 size: 15 residues. The V gene's germline CDR1 is SEHNR and CDR2 FQNEAQ (reference sequence).

The chain is built from TRBV6-2 or TRBV6-3 and TRBJ2-2, with 8 bases identical to TRBD2. This CDR3 region has 14 residues. Germline V lookup: CDR1 MNHEY, CDR2 SVGEGT. V lost 5 bases, J lost 6 bases, and 5 bases stayed unmatched. The CDR3: CASSVAGRSGELFF. DNA of the CDR3: TGTGCCAGCAGTGTAGCGGGACGGTCCGGGGAGCTGTTTTTT.

The genes are TRBV21-1 and TRBJ1-4. TRBV21-1 is given as a pseudogene. This CDR3 comprises 16 residues. In nucleotides, the CDR3 is TGTGCCAGCAGCAATCCACGAGGGGCGGTCGTTGAAAAACTGTTTTTT. This gives the protein CASSNPRGAVVEKLFF.

This clone has only one observation. The J gene is TRBJ1-5, the V gene TRBV28; maybe TRBD1 (6 bases). Trimming shortened V by 5 bases and J by 4 bases, and 15 bases separated the two germline ends. CDR1 is MDHEN and CDR2 is SYDVKM in the germline V gene. The CDR3 extends over 15 amino acids. This chain's CDR3 is CASSTGTLENQPQHF. DNA for the CDR3: TGTGCCAGCAGTACCGGGACACTTGAAAATCAGCCCCAGCATTTT.

The chain recombines TRBV7-8 with TRBJ2-2, with a tentative D call TRBD1 (5 bases). Trimming left V 7 bases short and J 2 bases short, with 11 bases between. Germline V gene sequence: CDR1 SGHVS, CDR2 FQNEAQ. The CDR3 length is 14 residues. In DNA form, the CDR3 reads TGTGCCAGCATCAGGGCCCTTAACACCGGGGAGCTGTTTTTT. Translated, it gives CASIRALNTGELFF. The full variable domain, in which reference TRBV7-8 and TRBJ2-2 provide the parts outside the CDR3, is GAGVSQSPRYKVAKRGQDVALRCDPISGHVSLFWYQQALGQGPEFLTYFQNEAQLDKSGLPSDRFFAERPEGSVSTLKIQRTQQEDSAVYLCASIRALNTGELFFGEGSRLTVL.

As DNA, the CDR3 is TGTGCCAGCAGCTTAGGAATTCGACACTCCTACGAGCAGTACTTC. It specifies CASSLGIRHSYEQYF. V usage is TRBV11-2 and J usage is TRBJ2-7; unclear D gene. The CDR3 covers 15 residues. The V gene lost 1 base and the J gene lost 0 bases, with 10 bases spanning the gap. Germline V gene data show CDR1 as SGHAT and CDR2 as FQNNGV. Together with reference TRBV11-2 and TRBJ2-7, the CDR3 gives the full variable domain: EAGVAQSPRYKIIEKRQSVAFWCNPISGHATLYWYQQILGQGPKLLIQFQNNGVVDDSQLPKDRFSAERLKGVDSTLKIQPAKLEDSAVYLCASSLGIRHSYEQYFGPGTRLTVT.

V gene TRBV12-3 or TRBV12-4 combines with J gene TRBJ1-2, with D unclear. Trimming removed 7 bases at V and 2 bases at J, with 11 bases between. The CDR3 runs to 13 residues. CDR3 sequence: CASTRVRNYGYTF. CDR3 in DNA: TGTGCCAGCACCCGCGTCAGAAACTATGGCTACACCTTC.

The chain carries TRBV4-3 and TRBJ1-4; TRBD1 is a possible D gene (5 bases). CDR1 is LGHNA and CDR2 is YSLEER in the germline V gene. Trimming stripped 0 bases from V and 7 bases from J, with 24 bases between. CDR3 length: 19 amino acids. CDR3 bases: TGCGCCAGCAGCCAAGATACCTGGCAGGGAATAATGCCGGGTGAAAAACTGTTTTTT. The encoded protein is CASSQDTWQGIMPGEKLFF.

In its sample, this clone was seen once. V is TRBV3-1 (or the pseudogene TRBV3-2) and J is TRBJ2-1, with 11 bases matching TRBD2. V dropped 1 base and J dropped 2; count of bases not matched to a gene: 13. The CDR3 is 20 residues long. Looked up from germline, CDR1 is LGHDT and CDR2 is YNNKEL (reference sequence). The CDR3 loop reads CASSQVLGASGGLTYNEQFF. The CDR3 bases are TGTGCCAGCAGCCAAGTTCTAGGGGCTAGCGGGGGGCTAACCTACAATGAGCAGTTCTTC.

The V call is TRBV5-5, the J call TRBJ1-5, with 8 bases lining up with TRBD1. CDR1 is SGHKS, CDR2 YYEKEE, per germline (reference sequence). V shed 2 bases, J shed 7 bases, and the junction held 5 bases outside the gene matches. CDR3 length: 14 amino acids. CDR3 amino acids: CASSLQGVGQPQHF. CDR3 bases: TGTGCCAGCAGCTTACAGGGGGTCGGACAGCCCCAGCATTTT.

This clone showed up just once. The chain recombines TRBV7-9 with TRBJ1-1; possible D gene TRBD1, 5 bases. CDR3 length equals 13 residues. Looked up from germline, CDR1 is SEHNR and CDR2 is FQNEAQ (reference sequence). V was clipped by 5 bases and J by 3 bases, with 10 bases between them. The CDR3 DNA reads as TGTGCCAGCAGCCCAGGGTCCTACACTGAAGCTTTCTTT. It codes for CASSPGSYTEAFF.

CDR3 sequence: CASSYGPNSPLHF. For the CDR3, the DNA is TGTGCCAGCAGTTACGGCCCTAATTCACCCCTCCACTTT. The J gene is TRBJ1-6, the V gene TRBV6-5; no clear D. CDR1 is MNHEY and CDR2 is SVGAGI in the germline V gene. V was trimmed by 2 bases and J by 6 bases, leaving 5 bases between them. This CDR3 contains 13 residues.

This CDR3 is CASSPRQGQMNTEAFF. The CDR3 nucleotides are TGTGCCAGCTCACCCCGACAGGGACAAATGAACACTGAAGCTTTCTTT. The chain links TRBV18 to TRBJ1-1; the match to TRBD1 covers 7 bases. J lost 0 bases, V lost 3 bases, and 7 bases had no gene match. The CDR3 spans 16 residues. Per the germline V gene, CDR1 is KGHSH and CDR2 is LQKENI.

This clone was counted a single time. The gene calls are TRBV11-3 and TRBJ2-1; no clear D gene. The V end was cut by 5 bases, the J end by 7 bases, with 12 bases between. The germline CDR1 and CDR2 sequences are SGHNT and YENEEA. The CDR3 runs to 13 residues. CDR3 loop: CASSPLRRNEQFF. In DNA form, the CDR3 reads TGTGCCAGCAGCCCTCTAAGAAGAAATGAGCAGTTCTTC.

This chain joins TRBV4-3 and TRBJ2-1; TRBD2 might be the D (7 bases). The CDR3 is made up of 16 amino acids. The V end lost 1 base, the J end lost 4 bases, and 14 bases lay between the germline ends. Germline CDR1 is LGHNA and CDR2 is YSLEER. In nucleotides, the CDR3 is TGCGCCAGCAGCCAAGTGGGGGCTAGCGGATACAATGAGCAGTTCTTC. Protein: CASSQVGASGYNEQFF.

As DNA, the CDR3 is TGTGCCAGCTGTGCCACTAGCCGCCAAGAGACCCAGTACTTC. This gives the protein CASCATSRQETQYF. This sequence joins TRBV27 and TRBJ2-5; TRBD2 might be the D (6 bases). V was shortened by 8 bases and J by 1 base, with 14 bases between the two germline ends. This CDR3 spans 14 amino acids. Looked up from germline, CDR1 is MNHEY and CDR2 is SMNVEV (reference sequence).

V gene TRBV6-2 or TRBV6-3 combines with J gene TRBJ1-1, with 7 nucleotides matching TRBD1. V trimming: 2 bases; J trimming: 1 base; junction bases outside the gene matches: 1. The germline V gene encodes CDR1 MNHEY and CDR2 SVGEGT. This CDR3 comprises 14 residues. DNA of the CDR3: TGTGCCAGCAGTTACCGGGACAGGAACACTGAAGCTTTCTTT. Translated: CASSYRDRNTEAFF.

As DNA, the CDR3 is TGTGCCAGCAGCTTAGTTGAGGGTAGCAATCAGCCCCAGCATTTT. Protein: CASSLVEGSNQPQHF. The chain recombines TRBV7-2 with TRBJ1-5; D gene ambiguous. The CDR3 is 15 residues long. Trimming stripped 1 base from V and 0 bases from J, with 7 bases between. The germline gives CDR1 SGHTA, CDR2 FQGNSA.

Worth noting for this clone: Distinct nucleotide sequences in the sample also encode this CDR3. This chain joins TRBV7-2 and TRBJ2-4; 10 bases line up with TRBD2. CDR1 and CDR2 (germline): SGHTA, FQGNSA. The CDR3 length is 14 residues. The J segment lost 6 bases and the V segment lost 1 base, leaving 0 bases of the junction unmatched. CDR3 residues: CASSLGLAGNIQYF. In nucleotides, the CDR3 is TGTGCCAGCAGCTTAGGACTAGCGGGAAACATTCAGTACTTC. The variable domain in full, with the rest retrieved from reference TRBV7-2 and TRBJ2-4, is GAGVSQSPSNKVTEKGKDVELRCDPISGHTALYWYRQSLGQGLEFLIYFQGNSAPDKSGLPSDRFSAERTGGSVSTLTIQRTQQEDSAVYLCASSLGLAGNIQYFGAGTRLSVL.

This clone was seen only once. V is TRBV28 and J is TRBJ2-5, with 10 bases matching TRBD2. Germline V lookup: CDR1 MDHEN, CDR2 SYDVKM. The CDR3 is 17 residues long. V was clipped by 3 bases and J by 5 bases; unmatched bases: 12. DNA of the CDR3: TGTGCCAGCAGTTTCAGGACTAGCGGACTCACGGGTGAGACCCAGTACTTC. Protein sequence: CASSFRTSGLTGETQYF. The full variable domain, its missing parts supplied by reference TRBV28 and TRBJ2-5, is DVKVTQSSRYLVKRTGEKVFLECVQDMDHENMFWYRQDPGLGLRLIYFSYDVKMKEKGDIPEGYSVSREKKERFSLILESASTNQTSMYLCASSFRTSGLTGETQYFGPGTRLLVL.

The gene calls are TRBV2 and TRBJ1-1; D is unclear. The CDR3 consists of 15 residues. V lost 5 bases to trimming and J lost 4 bases, with 17 bases between them. CDR1 and CDR2 from the germline V gene are SNHLY and FYNNEI. The CDR3 DNA follows: TGTGCCAGCAGTACAGAGCGGACCCAGGTCACTGAAGCTTTCTTT. Translated: CASSTERTQVTEAFF.